These T cell receptor beta chains were read from a single sample in a study of OX40 agonist ivuxolimab in advanced cancers. The repertoire was sequenced with immunoSEQ multiplex PCR; TCRdb's copy has only in-frame clones and lacks some. The data hold 57,000 or so clones, with about 82% observed a single time. Here the sequenced sample was CD4+ or CD8+ T cells sorted from blood, taken in a trial of the OX40 agonist ivuxolimab. The origin of the receptors is an adult with an advanced solid tumor such as melanoma, head and neck, liver or kidney cancer. Each CDR3 is given with its conserved first and last residue. A D gene is named only where the DNA matches it firmly.

>TRBV2|TRBJ1-2|TRBD1
TGTGCCAGCAGTCGTCGGGAGGGGGCCTATGGCTACACCTTC
CASSRREGAYGYTF
>TRBV9|TRBJ2-7|TRBD1
TGTGCCAGCAGCGTAGAGGACAGGGCTATCTGGCAGTACTTC
CASSVEDRAIWQYF
>TRBV15|TRBJ2-2|TRBD2
TGTGCCACCAGCAGAGATGGCGGGAGTGCCGGGGAGCTGTTTTTT
CATSRDGGSAGELFF
>TRBV11-2|TRBJ2-2|TRBD2
TGTGCCAGCAGCTTAGGACTAGCGCCCGACCTTAACACCGGGGAGCTGTTTTTT
CASSLGLAPDLNTGELFF
>TRBV7-6|TRBJ2-3|TRBD1
TGTGCCAGCAGCGTACAGGGGGCGCTTTTCACAGATACGCAGTATTTT
CASSVQGALFTDTQYF
>TRBV7-9|TRBJ2-5|NA
TGTGCCAGCAGCTTAGCCCAAGAGACCCAGTACTTC
CASSLAQETQYF
>TRBV2|TRBJ2-1|NA
TGTGCCAGCAGACCGGACCCAGCTGAGCAGTTCTTC
CASRPDPAEQFF
>TRBV6-6|TRBJ2-4|NA
TGTGCCAGCAGTTACAACCAACAGGGTACCAAAAACATTCAGTACTTC
CASSYNQQGTKNIQYF
>TRBV13|TRBJ2-7|NA
TGTGCCAGCAGCTTAATGGACGCCAGCTCCTACGAGCAGTACTTC
CASSLMDASSYEQYF
>TRBV11-2|TRBJ2-7|TRBD2
TGTGCCAGCAGCCCCCAGGTGCTAGCGGGAGAAGGCGAGCAGTACTTC
CASSPQVLAGEGEQYF
>TRBV5-1|TRBJ2-1|NA
TGCGCCAGCAGCAGAGAGGGAGCAAACAATGAGCAGTTCTTC
CASSREGANNEQFF
>TRBV19|TRBJ2-5|NA
TGTGCCAGTAGTATAGTCGCCAGGATGGAGACCCAGTACTTC
CASSIVARMETQYF
>TRBV2|TRBJ1-2|NA
TGTGCCAGCAGGATCGACATTACGGGGGACTATGGCTACACCTTC
CASRIDITGDYGYTF
>TRBV30|TRBJ2-3|TRBD2
TGTGCCTGGAGTACTGGGACTAGCGGCACAGATACGCAGTATTTT
CAWSTGTSGTDTQYF
>TRBV7-9|TRBJ2-3|TRBD2
TGTGCCAGCAGCTTCCCACCGGGACTAGGGACAGATACGCAGTATTTT
CASSFPPGLGTDTQYF
>TRBV15|TRBJ1-2|TRBD1
TGTGCCACCAGCAGGGACAGGGGTGGCTATGGCTACACCTTC
CATSRDRGGYGYTF
>TRBV11-3|TRBJ2-7|TRBD2
TGTGCCAGCAGACTGAGCGGGAGCTCCTACGAGCAGTACTTC
CASRLSGSSYEQYF
>TRBV9|TRBJ2-1|NA
TGTGCCAGCAGCCGAGAATCTAAGCAGTTCTTC
CASSRESKQFF
>TRBV27|TRBJ2-5|NA
TGTGCCAGCAGTTTGAACAGGGAGGAGACCCAGTACTTC
CASSLNREETQYF
>TRBV29-1|TRBJ2-3|TRBD2
TGCAGCGTTGAAGGGGGGGGACGGCCTAGCACAGATACGCAGTATTTT
CSVEGGGRPSTDTQYF
>TRBV18|TRBJ1-6|TRBD1
TGTGCCAGCTCACCTTACGGGACAGGAAGATCACCCCTCCACTTT
CASSPYGTGRSPLHF
>TRBV6-5|TRBJ2-7|TRBD2
TGTGCCAGCAGTTACGCTAGCGGGAGGGCCTCCGAGCAGTACTTC
CASSYASGRASEQYF